The clone carrying this TCR beta chain turned up a few times. Its antigen remains unidentified. This specimen comes from a study of OX40 agonist ivuxolimab in advanced cancers. On the study more broadly: Patients with hepatocellular carcinoma, melanoma, renal cell or head and neck cancer made up the dose-escalation patients.

Only in-frame clones appear in the TCRdb table, and some are missing; sequencing was by immunoSEQ multiplex PCR. This sample yields around 60,000 clones, of which around 84% are seen a single time; roughly 2.1% belongs to the top ten. Autoimmune disease history or systemic immunosuppression meant exclusion. Study-level results: CD8+ T cells were the subset that, on average, had more expanded clones than CD4+. Among expanded peripheral T cells, antigen specificity went undetermined.

This TCR was recovered from an adult with an advanced solid tumor such as melanoma, head and neck, liver or kidney cancer. This material consisted of CD4+ or CD8+ T cells sorted from blood, taken in a trial of the OX40 agonist ivuxolimab.

The CDR3 DNA is TGCGCCAGCAGCTTGGACGCCCAGGGGGCAGGAGGAGAGACCCAGTACTTC. As protein: CASSLDAQGAGGETQYF. The V call is TRBV5-1, the J call TRBJ2-5, with TRBD1 matching over 8 bases. Germline assignment: CDR1 SGHRS and CDR2 YFSETQ. The V and J ends lost 0 bases and 4 bases, in that order; junction bases with no gene match: 11. The CDR3 consists of 17 residues.